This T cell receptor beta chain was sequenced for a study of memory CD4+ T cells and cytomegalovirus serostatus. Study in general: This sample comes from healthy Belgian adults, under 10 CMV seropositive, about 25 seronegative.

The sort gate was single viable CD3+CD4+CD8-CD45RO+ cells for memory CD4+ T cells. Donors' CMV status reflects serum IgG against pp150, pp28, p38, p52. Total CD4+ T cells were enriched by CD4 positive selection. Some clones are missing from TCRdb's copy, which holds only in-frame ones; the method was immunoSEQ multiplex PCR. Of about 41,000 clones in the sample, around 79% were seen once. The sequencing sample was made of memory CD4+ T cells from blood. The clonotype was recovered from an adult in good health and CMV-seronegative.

The CDR3, as DNA: TGTGCCAGTAGTAACCGGCTAGCGGGGCATAAAGACACAGATACGCAGTATTTT. Translated, it gives CASSNRLAGHKDTDTQYF. J is TRBJ2-3 and V is TRBV19, with 9 bases aligning to TRBD2. The CDR3 has 18 residues. Germline-derived CDR1 and CDR2 are LNHDA and SQIVND (reference sequence). With V trimmed by 4 bases and J by 2 bases, 13 bases remained unmatched.